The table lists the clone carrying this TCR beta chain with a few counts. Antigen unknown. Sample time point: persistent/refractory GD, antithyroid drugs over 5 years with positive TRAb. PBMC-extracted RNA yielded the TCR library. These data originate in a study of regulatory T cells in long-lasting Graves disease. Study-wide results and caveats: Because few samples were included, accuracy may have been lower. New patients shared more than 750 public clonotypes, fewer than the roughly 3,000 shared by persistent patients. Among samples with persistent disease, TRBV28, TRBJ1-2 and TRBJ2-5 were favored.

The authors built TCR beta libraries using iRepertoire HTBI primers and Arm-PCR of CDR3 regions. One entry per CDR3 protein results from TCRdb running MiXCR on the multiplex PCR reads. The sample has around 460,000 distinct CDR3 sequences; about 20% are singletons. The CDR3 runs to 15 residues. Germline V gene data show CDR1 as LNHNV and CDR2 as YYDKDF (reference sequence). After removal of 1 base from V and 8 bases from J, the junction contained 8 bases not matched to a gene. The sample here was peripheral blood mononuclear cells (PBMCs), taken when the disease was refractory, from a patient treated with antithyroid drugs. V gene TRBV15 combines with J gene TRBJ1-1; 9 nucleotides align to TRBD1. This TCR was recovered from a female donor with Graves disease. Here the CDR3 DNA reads TGTGCCACCAGCAGAGTACCCGGGACAGGGCCAGAAGCTTTCTTT. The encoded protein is CATSRVPGTGPEAFF.